This entry describes one T cell receptor (beta chain). Germline assignment: CDR1 MNHEY and CDR2 SMNVEV (reference sequence). The V and J ends lost 5 bases and 7 bases respectively, with 12 bases between them. The CDR3 loop spans 13 amino acids. Profiling relied on immunoSEQ multiplex PCR, and the TCRdb table lists in-frame clones only, not all of them. Altogether over 150,000 clones are present, roughly 95% being singletons, with the ten largest covering approximately 0.93%. The source of the sample is a study of control samples from healthy donors and cancer patients. This receptor was taken from a woman in her 30s in good health. Sequences were obtained from blood. The genes are TRBV27 and TRBJ1-5, with D maybe TRBD1 (6 bases). CDR3 region: CASSPIGGQPQHF. The CDR3 region has the DNA TGTGCCAGCAGTCCCATAGGGGGGCAGCCCCAGCATTTT.